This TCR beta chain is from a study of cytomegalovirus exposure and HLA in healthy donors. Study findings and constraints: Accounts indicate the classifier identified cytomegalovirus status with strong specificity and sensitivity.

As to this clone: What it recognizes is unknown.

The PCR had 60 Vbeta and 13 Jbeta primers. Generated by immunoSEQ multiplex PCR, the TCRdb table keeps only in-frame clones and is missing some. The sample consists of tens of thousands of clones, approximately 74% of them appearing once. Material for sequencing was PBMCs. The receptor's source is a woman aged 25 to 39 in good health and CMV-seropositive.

CDR3 DNA sequence: TGTGCCAGCAGCCCTCGGACTAGCGGGGACCAAGAGACCCAGTACTTC. Amino acid sequence: CASSPRTSGDQETQYF. This sequence joins TRBV28 and TRBJ2-5; 12 bases map to TRBD2. V shed 6 bases, J shed 0 bases, and the junction held 5 bases outside the gene matches. The germline CDR1 and CDR2 sequences are MDHEN and SYDVKM. The CDR3 totals 16 residues.